The rows below give T cell receptor beta chains drawn from one sample of a study of blood T cell repertoires in COVID-19. Clones were sequenced by immunoSEQ multiplex PCR, and TCRdb holds only the in-frame ones, with some missing. The table shows 150,000 to 200,000 clones, with 80% to 90% occurring only once. Sequences were obtained from peripheral blood. The receptors come from a man aged 55 to 70 with acute or convalescent COVID-19. Each CDR3 is given with its conserved first and last residue. The D gene is left open where the match is weak. Size tells how often a clone was seen (once, few, many) or the class of an expanded clone, and some rows leave it out.

d_gene	v_gene	j_gene	abundance	CDR3nt	CDR3aa
.	TRBV27	TRBJ2-7	.	TGTGCCAGCAGTTTAGGGGCGGACTCCTACGAGCAGTACTTC	CASSLGADSYEQYF
.	TRBV7-2	TRBJ2-2	.	TGTGCCAGCAGCAAAACCCCCAGGGGTCAAAGCACCGGGGAGCTGTTTTTT	CASSKTPRGQSTGELFF
TRBD2	TRBV3-1/TRBV3-2	TRBJ2-1	.	TGTGCCAGCAGCCAAGAAAGAGGGAGACTAGCGAACAATGAGCAGTTCTTC	CASSQERGRLANNEQFF
TRBD2	TRBV10-3	TRBJ2-1	once	TGTGCCATCAGTAGAAGCGGGACTAGCCCAACCCACTCCTACAATGAGCAGTTCTTC	CAISRSGTSPTHSYNEQFF
.	TRBV9	TRBJ2-1	.	TGTGCCAGCAGCGTAGGAGCCGGGAGTATGTACAATGAGCAGTTCTTC	CASSVGAGSMYNEQFF
.	TRBV6-5	TRBJ2-7	.	TGTGCCAGCAGAGAGGGGGCCTACGAGCAGTACTTC	CASREGAYEQYF
.	TRBV2	TRBJ2-1	.	TGTGCCAGCTCTCTAAAAAATGAGCAGTTCTTC	CASSLKNEQFF
TRBD1	TRBV6-5	TRBJ2-7	.	TGTGCCAGCAGTTACTCGACAGGGGGGAAACACGAGCAGTACTTC	CASSYSTGGKHEQYF
.	TRBV19	TRBJ2-4	once	TGTGCCAGTCAACAGGGTGAAAACATTCAGTACTTC	CASQQGENIQYF
TRBD1	TRBV19	TRBJ2-7	.	TGTGCCAGTAGTACCGACAGGGGAAGGGGGGAGCAGTACTTC	CASSTDRGRGEQYF
TRBD1	TRBV29-1	TRBJ1-4	.	TGCAGCGTTGCGAAATCGGACAGGGTGTACGAAAAACTGTTTTTT	CSVAKSDRVYEKLFF
.	TRBV7-2	TRBJ1-2	.	TGTGCCAGCAGCTTAGAAGCAGGGCCTAGAGGCTACACCTTC	CASSLEAGPRGYTF
TRBD1	TRBV18	TRBJ2-2	.	TGTGCCAGCTCACCTCCCGGGACAGTGAACACCGGGGAGCTGTTTTTT	CASSPPGTVNTGELFF
.	TRBV7-9	TRBJ2-2	.	TGTGCCAGCAGCTTAAACGAGCGGGAGCTGTTTTTT	CASSLNERELFF
TRBD2	TRBV2	TRBJ2-1	.	TGTGCCAGCAGTCGTGAAGCGGGGTACCACAATGAGCAGTTCTTC	CASSREAGYHNEQFF
.	TRBV7-8	TRBJ2-7	.	TGTGCCAGCAGCCCGGCCAGGGACGAGCAGTACTTC	CASSPARDEQYF
.	TRBV7-7	TRBJ2-5	.	TGTGCTAGCAGCTTACGGCAGGCGATACAAGAGACCCAGTACTTC	CASSLRQAIQETQYF
.	TRBV5-4	TRBJ2-4	.	TGTGCCAGCAGCGATCAGGGGTGGGGTGGCATTCAGTACTTC	CASSDQGWGGIQYF
TRBD1	TRBV9	TRBJ2-7	.	TGTGCCAGCAGCCATGGACAGGGGTTGGACTACGAGCAGTACTTC	CASSHGQGLDYEQYF
.	TRBV4-2	TRBJ2-7	.	TGTGCCAGCAGCCAAGGTGCGGGACTTAGCGACTACGAGCAGTACTTC	CASSQGAGLSDYEQYF
TRBD1	TRBV7-2	TRBJ1-2	.	TGTGCCAGCAGCCGGGACGGGACAGGGAGCGGCTACACCTTC	CASSRDGTGSGYTF
.	TRBV9	TRBJ2-5	.	TGTGCCAGCAGCGCTACCCTAGTAGGAAGGGAGACCCAGTACTTC	CASSATLVGRETQYF
TRBD1	TRBV10-3	TRBJ1-2	.	TGTGCCATCAGTGCAGGGGGCGCGGGCTATGGCTACACCTTC	CAISAGGAGYGYTF
.	TRBV9	TRBJ1-2	.	TGTGCCAGCAGCCCCCCGGACAGTCGCTATGGCTACACCTTC	CASSPPDSRYGYTF
.	TRBV7-9	TRBJ2-5	.	TGTGCCAGCAGCCTCCGGGACGGGGGAATGAAGACCCAGTACTTC	CASSLRDGGMKTQYF
.	TRBV28	TRBJ1-3	.	TGTGCCAGCAGTTTGGAGTCTGGAAACACCATATATTTT	CASSLESGNTIYF
TRBD1	TRBV25-1	TRBJ2-5	.	TGTGCCAGCAGTAGCACCGCTCGACAGGGGCGAGAGACCCAGTACTTC	CASSSTARQGRETQYF
TRBD2	TRBV28	TRBJ2-7	once	TGTGCCAGCAGTCCCGGGGCGGGAGGTTTCTACGAGCAGTACTTC	CASSPGAGGFYEQYF
.	TRBV23-1	TRBJ2-7	.	TGCGCCAGCAAATCTAGGGGCCTCGAGCAGTACTTC	CASKSRGLEQYF